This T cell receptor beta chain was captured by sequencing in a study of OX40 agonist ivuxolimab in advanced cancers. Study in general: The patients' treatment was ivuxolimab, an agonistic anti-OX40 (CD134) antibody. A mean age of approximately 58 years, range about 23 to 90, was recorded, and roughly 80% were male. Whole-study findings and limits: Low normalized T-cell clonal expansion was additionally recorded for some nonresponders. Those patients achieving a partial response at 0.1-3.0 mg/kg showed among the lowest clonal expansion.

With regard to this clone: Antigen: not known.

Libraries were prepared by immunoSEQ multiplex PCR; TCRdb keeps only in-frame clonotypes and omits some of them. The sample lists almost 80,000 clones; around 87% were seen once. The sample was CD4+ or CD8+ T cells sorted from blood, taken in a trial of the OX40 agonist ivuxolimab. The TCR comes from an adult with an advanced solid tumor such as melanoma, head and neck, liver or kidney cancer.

The CDR3 DNA sequence: TGTGCCAGCAGTGAAGCGCTTCCGGGGCGGGGGAGCTCCTACGAGCAGTACTTC. This translates into CASSEALPGRGSSYEQYF. The chain joins TRBV6-1 to TRBJ2-7, with 7 bases matching TRBD2. The germline gives CDR1 MNHNS, CDR2 SASEGT. The CDR3 runs 18 residues. V was pared by 0 bases and J by 0 bases, with 11 bases of the junction left unmatched.